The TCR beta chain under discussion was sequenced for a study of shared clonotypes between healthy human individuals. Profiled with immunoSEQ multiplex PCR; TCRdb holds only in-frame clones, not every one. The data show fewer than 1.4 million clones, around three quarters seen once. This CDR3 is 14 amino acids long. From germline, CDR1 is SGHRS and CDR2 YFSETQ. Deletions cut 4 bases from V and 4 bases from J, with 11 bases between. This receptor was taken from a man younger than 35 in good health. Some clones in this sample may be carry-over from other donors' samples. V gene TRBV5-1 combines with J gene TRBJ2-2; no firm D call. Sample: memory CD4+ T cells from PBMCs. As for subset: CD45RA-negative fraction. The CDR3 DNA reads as TGCGCCAGCAGCGCTTGGGCCGGCACCGGGGAGCTGTTTTTT. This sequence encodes CASSAWAGTGELFF. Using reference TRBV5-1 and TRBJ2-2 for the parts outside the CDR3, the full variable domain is KAGVTQTPRYLIKTRGQQVTLSCSPISGHRSVSWYQQTPGQGLQFLFEYFSETQRNKGNFPGRFSGRQFSNSRSEMNVSTLELGDSALYLCASSAWAGTGELFFGEGSRLTVL.